This TCR beta chain was recovered during a study of early T cells in non-severe SARS-CoV-2 infection. Study-wide results and caveats: Missing private and CD4 specificities, VDJdb matching favored anti-spike CD8 responses.

Individual cDNA molecules received unique molecular identifiers during library preparation. MiXCR was run by TCRdb on the 5' RACE reads, yielding one entry per CDR3 protein. The repertoire holds 85,000 to 95,000 distinct CDR3 sequences, with roughly 14% as singletons. In regard to this clonotype: What it binds is not known.

There are 13 residues in the CDR3. The germline CDR1 and CDR2 sequences are LGHDT and YNNKEL (reference sequence). The V and J ends lost 1 base and 8 bases respectively, with 6 bases between them. The clonotype was recovered from an adult who was a healthcare worker with PCR-confirmed SARS-CoV-2 infection or an uninfected control (not recorded which). This chain joins TRBV3-1 and TRBJ1-6; no clear D gene. Sequences were obtained from whole blood. In nucleotides, the CDR3 is TGTGCCAGCAGCCAAGCGGCCGATTCACCCCTCCACTTT. It is translated as CASSQAADSPLHF.